There are many counts of the clone carrying this T cell receptor beta chain. What it binds is unknown. Time point defined: newly diagnosed GD, antithyroid drugs for less than 3 months. PBMC-derived RNA was used for the TCR library. The sample comes from a study of regulatory T cells in long-lasting Graves disease. The study, taken as a whole, reports: Among persistent patients, a larger number of public clonotypes were shared (approximately 3,000) than among newly diagnosed patients (about 1,000).

iRepertoire HTBI primers and Arm-PCR of CDR3 regions built TCR beta libraries. TCRdb independently ran MiXCR on the multiplex PCR reads; one entry per CDR3 protein. The table shows 420,000 or so distinct CDR3 sequences, with 16% occurring only once. The sample was also reused in another study, on T cells in Graves' hyperthyroidism and ophthalmopathy. That paper notes: With a duration under 2 months, the hyperthyroidism was newly diagnosed in patients aged 18 to 65. HTBI primers were the set used in a first-round RT-PCR of the TCR CDR3.

The specimen comprised peripheral blood mononuclear cells (PBMCs), sampled at new diagnosis, from a patient treated with antithyroid drugs. The receptor was isolated from a woman aged 18-30 years with Graves disease.

Here the CDR3 reads CASSQAGEQFF. The CDR3 bases are TGTGCCAGCAGTCAGGCGGGTGAGCAGTTCTTC. The chain combines TRBV3-1 with TRBJ2-1; TRBD2 is a possible D gene (5 bases). The CDR3 spans 11 residues. Trimming stripped 6 bases from V and 9 bases from J, with 9 bases between. Germline CDR1 reads LGHDT; CDR2 reads YNNKEL (reference sequence).